The 21 T cell receptor beta chains presented below share a single source sample, sequenced in a study of blood T cells in healthy people across ages. Through a sample-barcoded 5' primer and a J-beta primer mix, a second PCR was run for 7 to 11 cycles. TCRdb processed the 5' RACE reads anew with MiXCR; each CDR3 protein has one entry. The sample shows over 750,000 distinct CDR3 sequences, just under 25% of them seen only once. The data were also submitted as part of a second study, on T cells of mothers and their children.

The sample comprised blood. These receptor sequences come from a boy under 18 in good health.

Ten or more counts support this clonotype. The J gene is TRBJ2-5, the V gene TRBV7-8; 9 bases are shared with TRBD1. CDR3 length: 13 residues. J gave up 3 bases and V 6 bases, and 2 bases lay outside the gene matches. Germline V gives CDR1 SGHVS, CDR2 FQNEAQ. The CDR3 DNA sequence: TGTGCCAGCAGACGGACAGGGGAAGAGACCCAGTACTTC. This sequence encodes CASRRTGEETQYF.

V and J are TRBV7-2 and TRBJ1-2; no reliable D call. Trimming pared 3 bases from V and 3 bases from J, leaving 14 bases between. The CDR3 extends over 15 amino acids. Germline V gene sequence: CDR1 SGHTA, CDR2 FQGNSA. The CDR3 protein is CASSFRFSPDYGYTF. In DNA, the CDR3 is TGTGCCAGCAGCTTTCGTTTCAGCCCTGACTATGGCTACACCTTC.

There are a few counts of this clonotype. The chain carries TRBV6-1 and TRBJ2-2, with D possibly being TRBD1 or TRBD2 (6 bases each). V gave up 0 bases and J gave up 5 bases, with 7 bases separating them. This CDR3 has 14 residues. Germline V gene data show CDR1 as MNHNS and CDR2 as SASEGT. CDR3 amino acids: CASSEAGGTGELFF. The CDR3 DNA sequence: TGTGCCAGCAGTGAAGCAGGGGGGACCGGGGAGCTGTTTTTT.

The V call is TRBV5-5, the J call TRBJ2-3, with D tentatively TRBD2 (5 bases). Germline V CDR1 and CDR2: SGHKS, YYEKEE (reference sequence). Trimming took off 7 bases at V and 1 base at J, with 13 bases between the two ends. The CDR3 covers 14 residues. The CDR3 loop is CASLKERRTDTQYF. CDR3 nucleotides: TGTGCCAGCCTGAAGGAGCGGCGCACAGATACGCAGTATTTT.

The chain has TRBV5-5 and TRBJ1-1, with a possible D match to TRBD1 (6 bases). Germline CDR1 is SGHKS and CDR2 is YYEKEE (reference sequence). The CDR3 runs to 14 residues. Trimming left V 7 bases short and J 3 bases short, with 16 bases between. CDR3 protein: CASLKQGSDTEAFF. CDR3 DNA sequence: TGTGCCAGCTTGAAACAGGGTTCGGACACTGAAGCTTTCTTT.

A few counts support this clonotype. The chain couples TRBV20-1 to TRBJ2-7; D is possibly TRBD2 (6 bases). This CDR3 contains 13 residues. V was shortened by 1 base and J by 3 bases, with 10 bases between the two germline ends. Germline V gene lookup returns CDR1 DFQATT and CDR2 SNEGSKA (reference sequence). As DNA, the CDR3 is TGCAGTGCTAGAGGATACGGGAGCTACGAGCAGTACTTC. This codes for CSARGYGSYEQYF.

This clonotype was seen a few times. V gene TRBV6-2 or TRBV6-3 combines with J gene TRBJ2-7; 8 positions agree with TRBD2. V trimming: 5 bases; J trimming: 1 base; junction bases outside the gene matches: 1. Germline-derived CDR1 and CDR2 are MNHEY and SVGEGT. The CDR3 runs 13 residues. The CDR3 bases are TGTGCCAGCAGTATAGCGGGGTCCTACGAGCAGTACTTC. Amino acid sequence: CASSIAGSYEQYF.

This clonotype appeared many times. The chain couples TRBV10-3 to TRBJ2-1; 13 nucleotides line up with TRBD2. J was trimmed by 2 bases and V by 7 bases; bases with no gene match: 2. The germline gives CDR1 ENHRY, CDR2 SYGVKD. The CDR3 loop spans 15 amino acids. The CDR3 sequence is CAIKTSGGAYNEQFF. The CDR3 DNA is TGTGCCATCAAAACTAGCGGGGGGGCCTACAATGAGCAGTTCTTC.

The sample holds a few counts of this clonotype. This rearrangement joins TRBV7-2 to TRBJ2-5; a weak D match, TRBD1 (6 bases). The CDR3 consists of 12 residues. V was clipped by 7 bases and J by 10 bases, with 16 bases between them. Germline assignment: CDR1 SGHTA and CDR2 FQGNSA. The CDR3: CASKNTGFLQYF. The DNA of the CDR3 is TGTGCCAGCAAGAACACAGGGTTTCTCCAGTACTTC.

The chain has TRBV29-1 and TRBJ2-1, with D unresolved. The DNA matches TRBJ2-7 better at its end, which makes the J call doubtful. The CDR3 is 13 residues long. From germline, CDR1 is SQVTM and CDR2 ANQGSEA. As DNA, the CDR3 is TGCAGCGTTGAAGGGCTGTACTCCTACGAGCAGTACTTC. Translating gives CSVEGLYSYEQYF.

This clonotype was recorded a few times. The chain links TRBV29-1 to TRBJ2-7; possibly TRBD1 or TRBD2 for D (6 bases each). Trimming took off 5 bases at V and 0 bases at J, with 14 bases between the two ends. The CDR3 is 14 amino acids. In germline, CDR1 is SQVTM, CDR2 ANQGSEA. CDR3 protein: CSVKGGPFSYEQYF. The CDR3 region has the DNA TGCAGCGTTAAGGGGGGACCCTTCTCCTACGAGCAGTACTTC.

This chain connects TRBV5-1 to TRBJ1-5; D ambiguous. V dropped 4 bases and J dropped 10 bases, with 6 bases sitting between them. The CDR3 runs to 10 residues. In germline, CDR1 is SGHRS, CDR2 YFSETQ. The CDR3 bases are TGCGCCAGCAGCCCTCGACCCCAGCATTTT. This codes for CASSPRPQHF.

This clonotype has only a few counts. The chain employs TRBV5-1 and TRBJ2-1; a weak D match, TRBD2 (6 bases). V was clipped by 1 base and J by 10 bases, with 21 bases between them. The germline CDR1 and CDR2 sequences are SGHRS and YFSETQ. There are 16 residues in the CDR3. CDR3 DNA: TGCGCCAGCAGCTTGTTGGGCGGGGCCGCCTCAGGGGAGCAGTTCTTC. This sequence encodes CASSLLGGAASGEQFF.

The chain uses TRBV5-1 and TRBJ2-1, with 7 bases lining up with TRBD1. Germline CDR1 reads SGHRS; CDR2 reads YFSETQ. This CDR3 region has 15 residues. V lost 3 bases, J lost 7 bases, and 10 bases stayed unmatched. CDR3 loop: CASSSRQGPPNEQFF. CDR3 DNA sequence: TGCGCCAGCAGCTCCCGACAGGGACCCCCGAATGAGCAGTTCTTC.

CDR3 coding DNA: TGTGCCAGCATCAGGGTAGGGCTTGATCACGAGCAGTACTTC. Encoded protein: CASIRVGLDHEQYF. V and J are TRBV2 and TRBJ2-7, with D possibly matching TRBD1 (5 bases). This CDR3 region has 14 residues. Germline lookup yields CDR1 SNHLY and CDR2 FYNNEI. The V and J ends lost 7 bases and 5 bases respectively, with 18 bases between them.

The V call is TRBV4-2, the J call TRBJ2-5; D uncertain. The CDR3 runs to 19 residues. V shed 1 base and J shed 2 bases, with 23 bases lying between them. Germline-derived CDR1 and CDR2 are LGHNA and YNFKEQ. This chain's CDR3 is CASSQGAAAMLPHQETQYF. CDR3 DNA: TGTGCCAGCAGCCAAGGGGCGGCAGCTATGTTGCCACATCAAGAGACCCAGTACTTC.

This clonotype was counted between two and nine times. The V gene is TRBV4-3, the J gene TRBJ1-4, with D hard to call. V dropped 4 bases and J dropped 1 base, with 13 bases sitting between them. This CDR3 is built from 16 residues. The germline V gene encodes CDR1 LGHNA and CDR2 YSLEER. The CDR3 protein is CASSPGSKETNEKLFF. CDR3 nucleotides: TGCGCCAGCAGCCCCGGTTCGAAGGAAACTAATGAAAAACTGTTTTTT.

The rearrangement links TRBV5-6 to TRBJ2-3; no reliable D call. V lost 4 bases and J 6 bases, leaving 12 bases between the germline ends. Germline V lookup: CDR1 SGHDT, CDR2 YYEEEE. This CDR3 region has 13 residues. The CDR3 DNA sequence: TGTGCCAGCAGCATGACCACTCGGGATACGCAGTATTTT. It codes for CASSMTTRDTQYF.

This clonotype was observed a single time. The rearrangement links TRBV12-3 or TRBV12-4 to TRBJ2-1; D not resolved. This CDR3 comprises 12 residues. Trimming stripped 5 bases from V and 10 bases from J, with 12 bases between. CDR3 coding DNA: TGTGCCAGCAGTCTCCTCTCGGAAGAGCAGTTCTTC. Its translation: CASSLLSEEQFF.

This clonotype was counted a few times. This chain links TRBV5-1 with TRBJ2-1; 8 nucleotides match TRBD1. Trimming removed 2 bases from V and 9 bases from J; junction bases left unmatched: 10. The CDR3 length is 15 residues. Germline-derived CDR1 and CDR2 are SGHRS and YFSETQ. Here the CDR3 reads CASSFTGGPMGEQFF. For the CDR3, the DNA is TGCGCCAGCAGCTTCACAGGGGGTCCGATGGGTGAGCAGTTCTTC.

In its sample, this clonotype was seen a few times. The CDR3 nucleotides read TGTGCCAGCAGAATAGACGGAGGAACTAATGAAAAACTGTTTTTT. Translation gives CASRIDGGTNEKLFF. The chain combines TRBV28 with TRBJ1-4; D not resolved. V dropped 6 bases and J dropped 1 base, with 12 bases sitting between them. This CDR3 region has 15 residues. Germline V lookup: CDR1 MDHEN, CDR2 SYDVKM.